This T cell receptor beta chain comes out of a study of T cell changes during pregnancy in multiple sclerosis. This clone occurred once. Assay: immunoSEQ multiplex PCR; the TCRdb copy retains only in-frame clones and omits some. The profile shows roughly 85,000 clones, approximately 89% of them singletons. CDR3 length: 16 residues. After removal of 5 bases from V and 8 bases from J, the junction contained 13 bases not matched to a gene. Germline values: CDR1 SGHNT, CDR2 YENEEA. This receptor was taken from a female donor with multiple sclerosis, enrolled in a pregnancy study. Sequences were derived from peripheral blood, sampled in the first trimester of pregnancy. The rearrangement uses TRBV11-3 and TRBJ2-1, with 9 bases aligning to TRBD1. The CDR3 is CASSLRPGTGTDEQFF. In nucleotides, the CDR3 is TGTGCCAGCAGCCTCCGTCCCGGGACAGGGACGGATGAGCAGTTCTTC.